These T cell receptor beta chains were read from a single sample in a study of T cells in Graves' hyperthyroidism and ophthalmopathy. TCRdb reprocessed the multiplex PCR reads with MiXCR, giving one entry per CDR3 protein. The sample comprises 600,000 to 700,000 distinct CDR3 sequences, under 15% of which are singletons, and about 4% rests with the top ten. Source material: blood. The receptors originated from a woman aged 40 to 50 with Graves' ophthalmopathy. The CDR3 runs from the conserved cysteine through the conserved F or W. Each record gives: V gene, J gene, D gene, clone size, CDR3 DNA, CDR3 protein. A D gene is named only where the DNA matches it firmly. Rows give clone size only sometimes, using once, few, many, or a class for an expanded clone.

V: TRBV4-1
J: TRBJ2-7
D: -
size: -
DNA: TGCGCCAGCAGCCAAGATCCGCGACCGAGCTCCTACGAGCAGTACTTC
CDR3: CASSQDPRPSSYEQYF

V: TRBV4-3
J: TRBJ2-7
D: TRBD2
size: -
DNA: TGCGCCAGCAGCCTGTGGACTAGCGGAGGCGAGCAGTACTTC
CDR3: CASSLWTSGGEQYF

V: TRBV28
J: TRBJ2-7
D: TRBD1
size: many
DNA: TGTGCCACCACAGGGGTATGGGACGAGCAGTACTTC
CDR3: CATTGVWDEQYF

V: TRBV28
J: TRBJ2-2
D: TRBD2
size: -
DNA: TGTGCCAGCAGTCCCTCGGGACTAGCGGGAGGGGGGAACACCGGGGAGCTGTTTTTT
CDR3: CASSPSGLAGGGNTGELFF

V: TRBV6-5
J: TRBJ2-7
D: TRBD2
size: many
DNA: TGTGCCAGCAGTTATCGGACGGGGGGCTACGAGCAGTACTTC
CDR3: CASSYRTGGYEQYF

V: TRBV5-1
J: TRBJ2-7
D: -
size: many
DNA: TGCGCCAGCAGCTTCAGTCAGCCGGCTTACGAGCAGTACTTC
CDR3: CASSFSQPAYEQYF

V: TRBV12-3/TRBV12-4
J: TRBJ1-2
D: -
size: -
DNA: TGTGCCAGCAGCCCAAATGGGGTATTCGGCTACACCTTC
CDR3: CASSPNGVFGYTF

V: TRBV12-3/TRBV12-4
J: TRBJ2-5
D: -
size: many
DNA: TGTGCCAGCAGTTTCGGGCCAACCCTAATAGAGACCCAGTACTTC
CDR3: CASSFGPTLIETQYF

V: TRBV6-1
J: TRBJ2-5
D: TRBD1
size: -
DNA: TGTGCCAGCAGTGCTCCGGACAGGGGCCATCAGACCCAGTACTTC
CDR3: CASSAPDRGHQTQYF

V: TRBV19
J: TRBJ1-1
D: -
size: -
DNA: TGTGCCAGTGCGGGCACGGGTGAAGCTTTCTTT
CDR3: CASAGTGEAFF

V: TRBV4-3
J: TRBJ1-1
D: TRBD1
size: -
DNA: TGCGCCAGCAGCCAAGATCTGGGACAGGGGGCGGGCACTGAAGCTTTCTTT
CDR3: CASSQDLGQGAGTEAFF

V: TRBV28
J: TRBJ2-7
D: TRBD1
size: many
DNA: TGTGCCAGCAGTCTGGGACAGGAGCAGACGTACGAGCAGTACTTC
CDR3: CASSLGQEQTYEQYF

V: TRBV5-1
J: TRBJ2-7
D: TRBD1
size: -
DNA: TGCGCCAGCAGCTTGGCAGGGGGAGCCGCCTACGAGCAGTACTTC
CDR3: CASSLAGGAAYEQYF

V: TRBV6-1
J: TRBJ1-6
D: -
size: few
DNA: TGTGCCAGCACCGGACGACAGACCTATAATTCACCCCTCCACTTT
CDR3: CASTGRQTYNSPLHF

V: TRBV12-3/TRBV12-4
J: TRBJ1-5
D: -
size: -
DNA: TGTGCCAGCAGTTTCCTCCAGGGATACCAGCCCCAGCATTTT
CDR3: CASSFLQGYQPQHF

V: TRBV29-1
J: TRBJ2-2
D: -
size: many
DNA: TGCAGCGTTGCACCCTCGGCGGGCACCGGGGAGCTGTTTTTT
CDR3: CSVAPSAGTGELFF

V: TRBV28
J: TRBJ1-1
D: -
size: many
DNA: TGTGCCAGCTACGGGGGAGCGTCTGAAGCTTTCTTT
CDR3: CASYGGASEAFF

V: TRBV2
J: TRBJ1-1
D: -
size: many
DNA: TGTGCCAGCAATATCTACACTGAAGCTTTCTTT
CDR3: CASNIYTEAFF

V: TRBV6-2/TRBV6-3
J: TRBJ2-7
D: TRBD1
size: many
DNA: TGTGCCAGCAGTGACCGGGACAGCAAGTACGAGCAGTACTTC
CDR3: CASSDRDSKYEQYF

V: TRBV6-2/TRBV6-3
J: TRBJ2-7
D: TRBD2
size: many
DNA: TGTGCCAGCAGTCCCCCCTTAGCGGGAAAGTACGAGCAGTACTTC
CDR3: CASSPPLAGKYEQYF

V: TRBV7-6
J: TRBJ2-7
D: -
size: many
DNA: TGTGCCAGCAGCCGGGGGGGGACAGGACTCTACGAGCAGTACTTC
CDR3: CASSRGGTGLYEQYF

V: TRBV24-1
J: TRBJ2-7
D: TRBD2
size: -
DNA: TGTGCCACCAGGAATTTAAACCGGGAGGAGTACGAGCAGTACTTC
CDR3: CATRNLNREEYEQYF

V: TRBV12-3/TRBV12-4
J: TRBJ2-5
D: TRBD2
size: many
DNA: TGTGCCAGTAACGCGGGAGGGACCCAGTACTTC
CDR3: CASNAGGTQYF

V: TRBV2
J: TRBJ2-7
D: -
size: -
DNA: TGTGCCAGCATGGTCGGCGCTACACCCGAGCAGTACTTC
CDR3: CASMVGATPEQYF

V: TRBV6-5
J: TRBJ2-5
D: TRBD2
size: -
DNA: TGTGCCAGCAGTTACTCGACTAGCAGAGCAGAGACCCAGTACTTC
CDR3: CASSYSTSRAETQYF

V: TRBV27
J: TRBJ2-2
D: TRBD2
size: -
DNA: TGTGCCAGCAGTACTCTAGCGGGAGGGCCGCGGACCGGGGAGCTGTTTTTT
CDR3: CASSTLAGGPRTGELFF

V: TRBV4-1
J: TRBJ1-2
D: TRBD1
size: few
DNA: TGCGCCAGCAGCCAAGAAGTCCGGCAGGGGGTCTCCGGCTACACCTTC
CDR3: CASSQEVRQGVSGYTF

V: TRBV20-1
J: TRBJ1-4
D: -
size: few
DNA: TGCAGTGCACCCGACGGAACAACTAATGAAAAACTGTTTTTT
CDR3: CSAPDGTTNEKLFF

V: TRBV12-3/TRBV12-4
J: TRBJ1-5
D: -
size: -
DNA: TGTGCCAGCAGTTTTTCCTATTACGGCAATCAGCCCCAGCATTTT
CDR3: CASSFSYYGNQPQHF

V: TRBV25-1
J: TRBJ1-6
D: -
size: many
DNA: TGTGCCAGCAGTGAGTCGGCTGGATTAAATTCACCCCTCCACTTT
CDR3: CASSESAGLNSPLHF

V: TRBV30
J: TRBJ2-7
D: -
size: many
DNA: TGTGCCTGGAGCCCGCAGGTCTCCTACGAGCAGTACTTC
CDR3: CAWSPQVSYEQYF

V: TRBV4-1
J: TRBJ1-2
D: -
size: -
DNA: TGCGCCAGCAGCCCTGGACTTGGACGGTCCATTTCCGAAAACTATGGCTACACCTTC
CDR3: CASSPGLGRSISENYGYTF

V: TRBV11-2
J: TRBJ2-1
D: -
size: -
DNA: TGTGCCAGCAGCCCGGGGTCTAGTACCTACAATGAGCAGTTCTTC
CDR3: CASSPGSSTYNEQFF

V: TRBV18
J: TRBJ1-2
D: -
size: few
DNA: TGTGCCAGCTCACCAACGCAACTCCCTCACTATGGCTACACCTTC
CDR3: CASSPTQLPHYGYTF

V: TRBV30
J: TRBJ2-5
D: -
size: few
DNA: TGTGCCTGGAGTGTACCCGGGAACTCCCAAGAGACCCAGTACTTC
CDR3: CAWSVPGNSQETQYF

V: TRBV6-1
J: TRBJ1-4
D: TRBD1
size: -
DNA: TGTGCCAGCAGTCCGGTGGACAGGGGAGATGAAAAACTGTTTTTT
CDR3: CASSPVDRGDEKLFF

V: TRBV28
J: TRBJ2-7
D: -
size: many
DNA: TGTGCCAGCAGCCAAACAGTGTACGAGCAGTACTTC
CDR3: CASSQTVYEQYF

V: TRBV12-3/TRBV12-4
J: TRBJ2-5
D: -
size: few
DNA: TGTGCCAGCAGACGCGGGACAGCCGAGACCCAGTACTTC
CDR3: CASRRGTAETQYF

V: TRBV4-1
J: TRBJ2-7
D: -
size: many
DNA: TGCGCCAGCAGCCGAGGCGACGGGGGTTACTACGAGCAGTACTTC
CDR3: CASSRGDGGYYEQYF

V: TRBV7-9
J: TRBJ2-7
D: -
size: many
DNA: TGTGCCAGCAGCTTAGCAGGGACGGCTACCTACGAGCAGTACTTC
CDR3: CASSLAGTATYEQYF

V: TRBV28
J: TRBJ1-1
D: -
size: many
DNA: TGTGCCAGCAGTTTATCCGACGGATACACTGAAGCTTTCTTT
CDR3: CASSLSDGYTEAFF

V: TRBV20-1
J: TRBJ1-2
D: TRBD1
size: many
DNA: TGCAGTGCCAGGGGACAGGAGGGCTACACCTTC
CDR3: CSARGQEGYTF

V: TRBV6-5
J: TRBJ2-7
D: -
size: many
DNA: TGTGCCAGCAGTTACCTTTACGGCCACGAGCAGTACTTC
CDR3: CASSYLYGHEQYF

V: TRBV28
J: TRBJ1-6
D: -
size: many
DNA: TGTGCCAGCAGTTTTTTAAGCAGCGATTCACCCCTCCACTTT
CDR3: CASSFLSSDSPLHF

V: TRBV11-2
J: TRBJ2-5
D: TRBD2
size: many
DNA: TGTGCCAGCAGCTTAGGAGGACTAGCGGGACACCAAGAGACCCAGTACTTC
CDR3: CASSLGGLAGHQETQYF

V: TRBV27
J: TRBJ1-1
D: TRBD1
size: many
DNA: TGTGCCAGCAGTTTTGTGCGGACAGGGTTGAGTATTAGGATGAACACTGAAGCTTTCTTT
CDR3: CASSFVRTGLSIRMNTEAFF

V: TRBV11-2
J: TRBJ1-1
D: -
size: -
DNA: TGTGCCAGCAGCTTGGGTCCCCCGGGACCCGGGGGTGAAGCTTTCTTT
CDR3: CASSLGPPGPGGEAFF

V: TRBV28
J: TRBJ1-5
D: -
size: many
DNA: TGTGCCAGCAGTTTTTCGCCCCCGGGTCAGCCCCAGCATTTT
CDR3: CASSFSPPGQPQHF

V: TRBV4-2
J: TRBJ2-7
D: TRBD2
size: many
DNA: TGTGCCAGCAGCCAGGGCACGGGACTAGCGGGATCGTCCTACGAGCAGTACTTC
CDR3: CASSQGTGLAGSSYEQYF

V: TRBV6-2/TRBV6-3
J: TRBJ2-7
D: -
size: -
DNA: TGTGCCAGCAGTCTAACCGGCGGGACCTTTCCCTACGAGCAGTACTTC
CDR3: CASSLTGGTFPYEQYF

V: TRBV27
J: TRBJ1-1
D: -
size: many
DNA: TGTGCCAGCAGTTCCCTCTCCCAGTTCACGAACACTGAAGCTTTCTTT
CDR3: CASSSLSQFTNTEAFF

V: TRBV30
J: TRBJ1-1
D: -
size: -
DNA: TGTGCCTGGACGGCACAGCTGCAGAACACTGAAGCTTTCTTT
CDR3: CAWTAQLQNTEAFF

V: TRBV24-1
J: TRBJ1-5
D: -
size: many
DNA: TGTGCCACCAGTGGTAGGGGTGGCAATCAGCCCCAGCATTTT
CDR3: CATSGRGGNQPQHF